This TCR beta chain was captured by sequencing in a study of control samples from healthy donors and cancer patients. The CDR3 has 15 residues. Germline V CDR1 and CDR2: SGHNT, YYREEE (reference sequence). The V and J ends lost 3 bases and 7 bases, in that order; junction bases with no gene match: 6. Sequencing was performed with immunoSEQ multiplex PCR; in TCRdb, only in-frame clones are kept and a portion is missing. The sample lists over 150,000 clones, 94% occurring once. The origin of this receptor is a man between 40 and 49 years old in good health. The sample taken for sequencing was blood. The chain carries TRBV5-4 and TRBJ2-3, with 12 bases aligning to TRBD2. CDR3 sequence: CASSSRTSGEYTQYF. In DNA form, the CDR3 reads TGTGCCAGCAGCTCCAGGACTAGCGGGGAATATACGCAGTATTTT.